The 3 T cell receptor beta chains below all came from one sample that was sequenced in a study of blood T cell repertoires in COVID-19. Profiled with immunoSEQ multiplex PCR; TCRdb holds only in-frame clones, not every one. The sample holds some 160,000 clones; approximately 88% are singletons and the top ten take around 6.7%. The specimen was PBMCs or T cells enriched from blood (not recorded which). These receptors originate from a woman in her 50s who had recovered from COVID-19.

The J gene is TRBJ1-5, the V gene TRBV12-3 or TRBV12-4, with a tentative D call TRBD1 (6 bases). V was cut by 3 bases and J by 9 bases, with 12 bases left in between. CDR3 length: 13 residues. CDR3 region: CASSFTGNSPQHF. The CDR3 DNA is TGTGCCAGCAGTTTTACAGGGAACTCGCCCCAGCATTTT.

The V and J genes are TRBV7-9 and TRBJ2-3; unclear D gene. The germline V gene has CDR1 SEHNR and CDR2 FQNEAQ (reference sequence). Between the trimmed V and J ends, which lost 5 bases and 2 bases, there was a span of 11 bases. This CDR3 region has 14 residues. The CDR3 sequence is CASSRRALTDTQYF. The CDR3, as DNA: TGTGCCAGCAGCCGCCGCGCGCTCACAGATACGCAGTATTTT.

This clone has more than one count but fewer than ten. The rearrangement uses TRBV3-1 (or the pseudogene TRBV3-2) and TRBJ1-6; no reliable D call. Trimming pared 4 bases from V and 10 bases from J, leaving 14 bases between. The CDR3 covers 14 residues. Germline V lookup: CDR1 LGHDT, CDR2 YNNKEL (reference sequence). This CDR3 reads CASSPRGRGSPLHF. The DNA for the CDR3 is TGTGCCAGCAGCCCCCGAGGGCGGGGATCACCCCTCCACTTT.